The source of this T cell receptor beta chain is a study of cytomegalovirus exposure and HLA in healthy donors listed by TCRdb under 2017. With respect to the entire study: According to an earlier analysis of 587 of the donors, 150 million to 200 million T cells yielded 90 million to 130 million unique TCR beta sequences and about 280 Gb of sequence data. The study was designed to test whether signatures of past pathogen exposure could be identified by cataloging public T cell receptors. On average, 235,054 unique TCR beta nucleotide sequences were sequenced per donor among a few hundred genotyped donors of the cohort, with 15% to 20% of those sequences being non-productive. Besides the first cohort of approximately 670 subjects, a separate validation cohort made up of 120 different subjects was used. An earlier analysis of about 600 of the donors used high-throughput TCR beta sequencing to judge whether each TCR beta V gene segment behaved as functional or pseudogenic. An early release covering 500 to 750 HLA-typed donors comprised about 310 gigabases of sequencing data and tens of millions of unique TCR sequences. Four or five DR-DQ haplotypes were treated as single units for association and clustering because of strong linkage in the cohort. In a later genetic analysis, genome-wide SNP genotypes for 398 of the 666 donors were used, and that subset was treated as a discovery cohort. Every repertoire in the discovery cohort had been generated on one and the same sequencing platform. To study patterns of TCR occurrence, a later analysis re-analyzed previously published TCR beta repertoires from 650 to 750 donors and added high-resolution HLA genotyping. HLA typing included class I and class II loci at four-digit resolution. The number of typed donors differed by locus: about 620-630 for A, B, C, DRB1 and DQB1; about 520 for DQA1; 600 to 610 for DPA1; and some 450 for DPB1. Donor age, sex, ethnicity and CMV serostatus were compiled together with the repertoire data. To predict cytomegalovirus infection status, the study brought together high-throughput TCR immunosequencing, statistical association of individual TCRs with disease status, and machine learning. The genetic ancestry cluster associated with self-reported Caucasian donors included 81% of the roughly 380 genotyped donors. Rather than using new phenotypic data, the later analysis identified candidate immune exposures from TCR beta sequences and from how often those sequences occurred across donors. The T cell repertoires of some 700 subjects were profiled by immunosequencing and related to cytomegalovirus serostatus. Here is what the overall study found, with its caveats: In a later genetic analysis, fewer N-insertions in productive TCRs were reported among donors in an Asian-associated ancestry cluster than the approximately 630-donor mean. A later analysis found that most CMV-associated TCR beta chains appeared HLA-restricted, with HLA associations seemingly driven largely by CMV exposure. In a later analysis, 15,000 to 20,000 TCR beta sequences were associated with specific HLA alleles at a false discovery rate of 0.05. A further reported finding was that TCR beta sequences accurately predicted the HLA-A and HLA-B alleles for most subjects in the first cohort. Cytomegalovirus status was reported to be diagnosed by the classifier with high specificity and sensitivity in both the original and validation cohorts. In a later analysis, several top co-occurrence clusters were reported to appear linked to parvovirus B19, influenza, CMV and Epstein-Barr virus. Linkage disequilibrium might explain the correlated functional status among segregating V segments, but an unknown experimental factor could not be excluded. The study gave a list of under 200 TCR beta chains associated with cytomegalovirus. V-gene and J-gene trimming of TCR beta chains was associated with a missense DCLRE1C variant in a later genetic analysis, and the association was replicated in an independent cohort. In a later analysis, TCR association rates were found to vary across HLA loci, with the most associated TCRs seen for DRB1 alleles and the fewest for HLA-C alleles. A later analysis found that HLA-associated TCR beta chains were more clonally expanded and had lower generation probabilities than equally common non-associated chains. An earlier analysis of around 500 of the donors showed that most TCR beta V segments appeared in productive rearrangements either about 87% or about 30% of the time, which broadly matched IMGT annotations. A cluster of highly shared sequence variants was judged likely to represent a technical artifact of the sequencing pipeline. Some IMGT-functional V segments, including TRBV6-2 and TRBV6-3, could not be told apart with the 87-base-pair reads, so those segments were excluded. Roughly 17 rarely observed V segments, including chromosome 9 orphons, were excluded from the earlier analysis of approximately 500 of the donors because counts were too low. The cohort was sequenced for TCR beta chains only, and without alpha or paired-chain data the features that could be detected were limited. Most TCR sequences were observed very rarely across donors, whereas some public TCRs were present in many individuals. A few of the identified cytomegalovirus-associated TCR beta chains were confirmed in vitro to be specific for cytomegalovirus antigens. The authors suggested that the approach could potentially be generalized to other disease states and immunological phenotypes. Presence/absence analyses assumed roughly uniform sequencing depth across donors, an assumption that may not hold. Because HLA typing was missing for some donors at each locus, association tests included only the typed subset. When HLA alleles, especially DR and DQ, strongly co-occurred, attributing TCR associations to individual alleles was difficult. The only immune exposure information available for the cohort was CMV serostatus.

With regard to this clone: Its antigen is not yet known. Base qualities are not recorded, but no much larger clone differs from it by a single base.

In total, 500 to 700 healthy bone marrow donors made up the cohort. At the time of sampling, every cohort member was nominally healthy, though immune exposures that went unrecorded were likely present. The donor tested CMV seronegative and was one of the 352 seronegative cohort members. Each donor provided a peripheral blood sample, and peripheral blood mononuclear cells were used for TCR beta sequencing. The Qiagen DNeasy Blood Extraction Kit was used to extract genomic DNA from the blood cell samples. To prepare the library, the immunoSEQ multiplex PCR assay was applied. For the multiplex PCR, a mixture combining 60 forward primers for TCR Vbeta segments and 13 reverse primers for TCR Jbeta segments was used. The CDR3 region of rearranged TCR beta genes was amplified from genomic DNA by a multiplex PCR assay. On the Illumina HiSeq System, the amplified TCR beta libraries were sequenced as 87-base-pair reads. The original methods were these. Across the 666 repertoires, a later analysis counted some 80 million unique TCR beta chains, 9 million to 14 million of which were shared by at least two donors. To remove PCR and sequencing errors, raw reads were error-corrected and collapsed into unique sequences using a nearest-neighbor algorithm that merged closely related sequences. To assign V, D and J gene segments, CDR3 sequences were aligned to IMGT reference sequences. Each retained sequence needed at least a six-nucleotide match to both a V gene segment and a J gene segment. A rearrangement counted as productive if the CDR3 had no stop codons and remained in frame with V and J, and every other rearrangement counted as non-productive. CDR3 was defined according to IMGT convention as the region running from the second conserved V-encoded cysteine to the conserved J-encoded phenylalanine. The earlier analysis of about 560 of the donors excluded any sequence lacking an unambiguous match to a single V gene segment. An earlier analysis of fewer than 750 of the donors called V segments functional above 56.7% productive rearrangements and segregating when the between-donor standard deviation exceeded 5%. To diagnose cytomegalovirus status from the catalog of TCR beta chain sequences, a statistical classification framework was built. V and J gene assignment, in a later analysis, came from comparing TCR nucleotide sequences with IMGT/GENE-DB human TR gene sequences. Using the TCRdist pipeline, a later analysis assigned CDR3 sequences along with most-parsimonious VDJ recombination scenarios. In a later analysis, every TCR beta chain was defined by the combination of its CDR3 amino acid sequence and its V-gene family, and reads without a unique V-gene family were dropped. A later analysis removed 450 to 600 highly shared, low-generation-probability nucleotide sequences to deal with suspected cross-contamination and a sequencing artifact. For each public chain, a later analysis derived a clonal expansion index from normalized ranks of inferred template counts within each repertoire. Generation probabilities in a later analysis came from a VDJ recombination model fitted to out-of-frame rearrangements, and those results were checked against IGoR. In a later analysis, hypergeometric tests were used to score TCR-TCR, TCR-HLA and TCR-CMV co-occurrence, with a repertoire-size bias correction applied to TCR pairs. False discovery rates were estimated in a later analysis by permuting HLA or CMV assignments 20 times. In a later analysis, co-occurring TCRs were grouped using DBSCAN, and TCRdist sequence similarity was added for clustering within HLA-allele-positive subsets. For co-occurrence clustering, repertoires with fewer than 30,000 or more than 120,000 public chains were excluded, along with several repertoires with anomalous nucleotide sharing. TCRdb stores this immuneACCESS table with in-frame sequences only. Part of the clones is absent; in the studies checked, under half of the shortfall reflects unresolved V genes, and no reason is known for the rest. V and J calls plus clone size are reproduced from that table; the DNA served to infer D and trimming. This sample has roughly 230,000 clones in its table, and 85% to 95% of those were observed once. The ten largest clonotypes hold 1.5% to 2% of the sample.

According to the germline V gene, CDR1 reads MNHEY and CDR2 reads SVGAGI. Cut back by 4 bases and 5 bases, the V and J ends lie 11 bases apart. CDR3 length: 13 amino acids, cysteine to phenylalanine. CDR3 DNA is the only sequence kept; it has 39 bases, read in frame from the first base. The TCR was taken from a girl aged 2 to 10 in good health and CMV-seronegative. The material sequenced was PBMCs. This sequence uses TRBV6-5 and TRBJ1-2, with TRBD1 tentatively as D gene (5 bases match). The CDR3 protein sequence reads: CASSFDSAYGYTF. The DNA sequence follows: TGTGCCAGCAGTTTTGACAGTGCGTATGGCTACACCTTC.